This T cell receptor beta chain originates from a study of blood T cell repertoires in COVID-19. As for the study in general: COVID-19 samples from acute and convalescent phases originated in the United States, Italy and Spain.

The V segment lost 4 bases and the J segment 1 base; nucleotides outside the gene matches: 5. The CDR3 runs to 14 residues. Germline CDR1 is SGHRS and CDR2 is YFSETQ. As handled by the study authors: Scientists estimated how many nucleated cells there were by amplifying reference gene primers. Assay used: immunoSEQ multiplex PCR; TCRdb lists only in-frame clones, some missing. The V and J calls and clone size are taken from that table; D and trimming were inferred from the DNA. The sample consists of roughly 43,000 clones, 87% of them appearing once. Sequencing was carried out using peripheral blood. The receptor's source is a man in his 60s with active COVID-19. The genes are TRBV5-1 and TRBJ2-7; 7 positions match TRBD1. The CDR3 bases are TGCGCCAGCAGCCCCGGGACAGCGTCCTACGAGCAGTACTTC. It encodes CASSPGTASYEQYF.